A single sample is the source of the 10 T cell receptor beta chains below, sequenced in a study of CD8 T cells in ankylosing spondylitis. The study's findings and limits: Apparently characteristic of ankylosing spondylitis blood was a TCR beta motif (about eight highly homologous variants).

Which antigens these TCRs recognize remains unknown. Via MiXCR, TCRdb re-called the 5' RACE reads, giving one row per CDR3 protein. The table has 650,000 to 800,000 distinct CDR3 sequences, over 15% seen once. The sequenced sample was blood, either unsorted or a sorted T cell fraction (not recorded which). The receptors were gathered from a male donor with ankylosing spondylitis.

Only a few counts were recorded for this clonotype. The CDR3: CASSDGQGNTGELFF. In DNA, the CDR3 is TGTGCCAGCAGCGATGGACAGGGGAACACCGGGGAGCTGTTTTTT. The rearrangement uses TRBV7-9 and TRBJ2-2; 8 bases are a match to TRBD1. V shed 5 bases, J shed 1 base, and the junction held 3 bases outside the gene matches. The CDR3 sequence is 15 residues long. Germline lookup yields CDR1 SEHNR and CDR2 FQNEAQ (reference sequence).

This clonotype came up a few times. The chain couples TRBV29-1 to TRBJ2-7; maybe TRBD1 (5 bases). This CDR3 contains 11 residues. V lost 7 bases, J lost 5 bases, and 12 bases lay in between. The germline V gene has CDR1 SQVTM and CDR2 ANQGSEA. CDR3 DNA: TGCAGCGCTCAGGGTCTGCACGAGCAGTACTTC. It specifies CSAQGLHEQYF.

This chain joins TRBV3-1 and TRBJ1-1; TRBD1 matches 7 bases. This CDR3 is built from 15 residues. Germline V CDR1 and CDR2: LGHDT, YNNKEL (reference sequence). V was clipped by 4 bases and J by 5 bases; unmatched bases: 10. The DNA of the CDR3 is TGTGCCAGCAGCCGCCCTAGACAGGGAGTAACTGAAGCTTTCTTT. This gives the protein CASSRPRQGVTEAFF.

V usage is TRBV4-1 and J usage is TRBJ2-5; D call uncertain. CDR1 is MGHRA, CDR2 YSYEKL, per germline. V was shortened by 1 base and J by 5 bases, with 11 bases between the two germline ends. This CDR3 is built from 14 residues. The CDR3 nucleotides read TGCGCCAGCAGCCAAGGGGGAAAGGTGGAGACCCAGTACTTC. Its protein product is CASSQGGKVETQYF.

The CDR3 region has the DNA TGTGCCAGCAGCTTAGATTTTTCAGACCTTAGGGAGCAGTACTTC. Amino acid sequence: CASSLDFSDLREQYF. V and J are TRBV7-2 and TRBJ2-7; no definite D call. V was trimmed by 1 base and J by 7 bases, leaving 17 bases between them. The germline gives CDR1 SGHTA, CDR2 FQGNSA. This CDR3 region has 15 residues.

This clonotype was counted only a few times. This chain connects TRBV9 to TRBJ2-3; D is ambiguous. This CDR3 has 14 residues. CDR1 is SGDLS, CDR2 YYNGEE, per germline. V was cut by 4 bases and J by 4 bases, with 13 bases left in between. CDR3 DNA sequence: TGTGCCAGCAGCCCCCATCTTGGGGCAGATACGCAGTATTTT. Protein product: CASSPHLGADTQYF.

This clonotype was counted a few times. V is TRBV12-5 and J is TRBJ1-1, with a tentative D call TRBD1 (5 bases). The germline V and J ends were trimmed by 7 bases and 0 bases, with 12 bases remaining between them. The CDR3 loop spans 14 amino acids. Germline assignment: CDR1 LGHNT and CDR2 FRNRAP. This chain's CDR3 is CASVIVGLNTEAFF. For the CDR3, the DNA is TGTGCTAGTGTTATCGTGGGGCTGAACACTGAAGCTTTCTTT.

The V gene is TRBV5-1, the J gene TRBJ2-3; no definite D call. The CDR3 contains 16 residues. Germline CDR1 and CDR2: SGHRS and YFSETQ. V was cut by 1 base and J by 2 bases, with 14 bases left in between. CDR3 amino acids: CASSLWGRGITDTQYF. The DNA of the CDR3 is TGCGCCAGCAGCTTGTGGGGAAGAGGAATCACAGATACGCAGTATTTT.

This clonotype was found many times. This chain joins TRBV7-9 and TRBJ2-3; D gene uncertain. Looked up from germline, CDR1 is SEHNR and CDR2 is FQNEAQ (reference sequence). Trimming pared 3 bases from V and 2 bases from J, leaving 15 bases between. The CDR3 covers 16 residues. The CDR3 DNA is TGTGCCAGCAGCTTTCCAGTGGCGGCGAACACAGATACGCAGTATTTT. Encoded protein: CASSFPVAANTDTQYF.

The CDR3 protein is CASSLGQVKADTQYF. The CDR3, as DNA: TGTGCCAGCAGTTTAGGTCAGGTAAAAGCAGATACGCAGTATTTT. The chain recombines TRBV12-3 or TRBV12-4 with TRBJ2-3; D ambiguous. The CDR3 runs 15 residues. Trimming left V 1 base short and J 4 bases short, with 12 bases between.